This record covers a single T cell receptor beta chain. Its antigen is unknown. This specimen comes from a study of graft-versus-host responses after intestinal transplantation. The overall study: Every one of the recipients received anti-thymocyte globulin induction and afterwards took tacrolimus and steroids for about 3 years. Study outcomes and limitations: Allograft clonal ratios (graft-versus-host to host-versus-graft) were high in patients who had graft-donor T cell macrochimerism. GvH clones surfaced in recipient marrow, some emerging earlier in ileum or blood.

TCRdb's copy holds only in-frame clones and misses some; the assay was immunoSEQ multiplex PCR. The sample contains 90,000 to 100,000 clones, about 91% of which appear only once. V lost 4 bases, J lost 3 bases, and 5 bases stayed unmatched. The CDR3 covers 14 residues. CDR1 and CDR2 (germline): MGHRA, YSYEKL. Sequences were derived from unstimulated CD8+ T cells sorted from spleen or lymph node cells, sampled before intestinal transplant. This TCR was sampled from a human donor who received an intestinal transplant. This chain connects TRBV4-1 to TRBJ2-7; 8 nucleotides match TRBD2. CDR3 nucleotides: TGCGCCAGCAGCCTTGGACTAGCAGGCTACGAGCAGTACTTC. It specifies CASSLGLAGYEQYF.